The clone carrying this TCR beta chain has only a few counts. Antigen: not known. Treatment: oral pan-JAK inhibitor, 5-10 mg twice daily. The investigators collected lesional scalp punch biopsies and peripheral blood from alopecia areata patients. CDR1 KGHSH and CDR2 LQKENI come from the germline V gene. CDR3 length: 13 residues. J gave up 1 base and V 8 bases, and 3 bases lay outside the gene matches. RNA extraction was followed by reverse transcription into cDNA, which acted as the sequencing template. The data were produced by immunoSEQ multiplex PCR, yet TCRdb's version contains in-frame clones alone and is incomplete. The sample holds fewer than 250,000 clones, over 60% seen once. The source of the sample is a study of CD8+ T cells in alopecia areata. Turning to the study itself: The study gave tofacitinib for 6 to 18 months, then 6 months off drug.

Findings and caveats of the study: Tissue-resident alphabeta T cells belonging to normal skin likewise get sequenced within scalp specimens.

The gene calls are TRBV18 and TRBJ2-3; TRBD2 matches 7 bases. The source was CD4+ T cells sorted from blood, collected at week 4, from a patient treated with tofacitinib. The clonotype was recovered from a human donor with alopecia areata. The CDR3 spells CASGAGGTDTQYF. CDR3 coding DNA: TGTGCCAGCGGGGCGGGGGGCACAGATACGCAGTATTTT.